This T cell receptor (beta chain) came from a study (dated by TCRdb to about 2015). With respect to the entire study: The study set out to test whether tumor-infiltrating Tregs in breast cancer get recruited from blood Tregs or are instead converted in situ from other CD4+ T cell subsets. General conclusions and limits of the study: Tumor-infiltrating Treg TCR alpha and beta sequences overlapped most with tumor naive CD4+ T cells, then with blood naive CD4+ T cells. The validation in the larger cohort was limited to a single TCR beta V-J rearrangement instead of whole repertoires. The TCR gene usage of tumor memory CD4+ T cells clustered together with blood and lymph node memory CD4+ cells and with lymph node naive CD4+ cells.

V gives up 5 bases and J gives up 5 bases, and the segment between their germline ends measures 19 bases. Including cysteine and phenylalanine, the CDR3 has 15 amino acids. The sequence is cut down to CDR3 DNA, 45 bases in frame from base 1. CDR1 and CDR2, looked up from the germline V gene, are SGHRS and YFSETQ. Cells that were CD4+CD25+CD127-/low were the ones isolated as Tregs. Tregs, naive and memory CD4+ T cells from tumor, blood and ipsilateral draining lymph nodes of about five breast cancer patients underwent full-length TCR alpha and beta sequencing. Tumor tissue, along with lymph nodes from ipsilateral axillary dissection, was perfused with PBS, minced, and then digested using collagenase I and hyaluronidase. Mononuclear cells from lymph nodes or roughly 54 ml of peripheral blood were isolated by Ficoll density gradient centrifugation. FACS confirmed that the sorted cell populations were more than 90% pure.

Details on this clonotype: Its target antigen remains unknown. No per-base quality is available; no much larger clone lies one base away.

Full-length TCR variable regions were amplified by 5' RACE PCR with constant-region reverse primers, followed by semi-nested PCR with Nested Universal Primer A. Using the ReliaPrep RNA Cell Miniprep System, total RNA was extracted, and the SMARTer RACE 5'/3' Kit was then used to reverse transcribe the RNA into 5'RACE-ready cDNA. Multiplex adaptors were used to barcode full-length TCR alpha and beta libraries, and the barcoded libraries were sequenced on an Illumina MiSeq. The study's processing was this. For each of nine subset-tissue groups, sequencing data from the five patients were pooled, and the groups were then compared using unsupervised clustering of TCR gene usage. The Morisita-Horn index, with shared sequences weighted by their contribution to each repertoire, was used to calculate repertoire similarity. Clones were called with MiXCR by TCRdb after fastp trimmed the public reads at Q25, and only in-frame beta chains were retained. A single entry per CDR3 protein holds the most common genes and DNA from its merged rows. The V and J calls reflect TCRdb's pipeline rather than the authors' work. This sample is represented by 8,600 or so distinct CDR3 sequences; approximately 50% of them were singletons. The ten biggest clones cover roughly 6.7% of the sample.

The receptor was isolated from a female donor with breast cancer. The specimen sequenced was Tregs sorted from a lymph node. Recombination connected TRBV5-1 to TRBJ1-1; there is no confident call for the D gene. The nucleotides are TGCGCCAGCAGATCGTTAGCGACTTCTTATACTGAAGCTTTCTTT. Its product reads: CASRSLATSYTEAFF.